This T cell receptor (beta chain) was identified in a study of cytomegalovirus exposure and HLA in healthy donors. PCR used 60 Vbeta primers and 13 Jbeta primers. Only in-frame clones appear in the TCRdb table, and some are missing; sequencing was by immunoSEQ multiplex PCR. The sample data list 200,000 or so clones. V trimming: 5 bases; J trimming: 6 bases; junction bases outside the gene matches: 3. The CDR3 consists of 13 residues. Per the germline V gene, CDR1 is SEHNR and CDR2 is FQNEAQ (reference sequence). This sequence was found in a boy between 5 and 17 years old in good health and CMV-seronegative. The chain has TRBV7-9 and TRBJ2-2; 7 bases fit TRBD2. The sequencing input was PBMCs. This CDR3 is CASSPGRAGELFF. CDR3 sequence (DNA): TGTGCCAGCAGCCCAGGGAGGGCCGGGGAGCTGTTTTTT.